The rows below give T cell receptor beta chains drawn from one sample of a study of immune evolution from preneoplasia to lung adenocarcinoma. Data came from immunoSEQ multiplex PCR; TCRdb stores just in-frame clones and leaves some out. The sample carries just under 10,000 clones, 80% to 85% recorded once. The sequencing sample was made of FFPE minimally invasive lung adenocarcinoma tissue. These receptors were taken from a person aged 70 to 85 with lung adenocarcinoma. Some clones in this sample may be carry-over from other donors' samples. The CDR3 runs from the conserved cysteine through the conserved F or W. A D gene is named only where the DNA matches it firmly. Rows may omit the clone size; those that give it use once, few, many or a size class.

D: .
J: TRBJ1-5
size: .
V: TRBV6-1
DNA: TGTGCCAGCAGTGAAAATGTGGACGGCCACACAATTCAGCCCCAGCATTTT
CDR3: CASSENVDGHTIQPQHF

D: .
J: TRBJ1-1
size: few
V: TRBV29-1
DNA: TGCAGCGTTGAAGTACAACAAAACACTGAAGCTTTCTTT
CDR3: CSVEVQQNTEAFF

D: .
J: TRBJ1-1
size: few
V: TRBV19
DNA: TGTGCCAGTAGTATAGGGTTCAACACTGAAGCTTTCTTT
CDR3: CASSIGFNTEAFF

D: TRBD2
J: TRBJ2-3
size: .
V: TRBV5-4
DNA: TGTGCCAGCAGCTTGGTCCTGGCGGGGGAGACCACAGATACGCAGTATTTT
CDR3: CASSLVLAGETTDTQYF

D: TRBD1
J: TRBJ1-1
size: .
V: TRBV28
DNA: TGTGCCAGCAGTTACAGGGGAATGAACACTGAAGCTTTCTTT
CDR3: CASSYRGMNTEAFF

D: .
J: TRBJ2-7
size: .
V: TRBV28
DNA: TGTGCCAGCAGTGTTGGGCAGACCTACGAGCAGTACTTC
CDR3: CASSVGQTYEQYF

D: .
J: TRBJ1-3
size: .
V: TRBV19
DNA: TGTGCCAGTAATCGACCGGGAAACACCATATATTTT
CDR3: CASNRPGNTIYF

D: .
J: TRBJ2-2
size: once
V: TRBV4-3
DNA: TGCGCCAGCAGCCAGTCAGACGGGCAGCTGTTTTTT
CDR3: CASSQSDGQLFF

D: TRBD2
J: TRBJ2-3
size: .
V: TRBV5-6
DNA: TGTGCGGCTAGCGGCCATAGCACAGATACGCAGTATTTT
CDR3: CAASGHSTDTQYF

D: .
J: TRBJ1-3
size: .
V: TRBV5-6
DNA: TGTGCCAGCAGCCACGACAGTCGGCAACGAAACATCATATATTTT
CDR3: CASSHDSRQRNIIYF

D: .
J: TRBJ1-1
size: .
V: TRBV10-3
DNA: TGTGCCATCAGTTACAACGGACAGTCTGAGGCTTTCTTT
CDR3: CAISYNGQSEAFF

D: .
J: TRBJ2-1
size: .
V: TRBV19
DNA: TGTGCCAGTAGTAGACTAGAGATTGGCGATGAGCAGTTCTTC
CDR3: CASSRLEIGDEQFF

D: TRBD1
J: TRBJ1-6
size: .
V: TRBV30
DNA: TGTGCCTGGAGTTCCTCCCGGGGACAGCTGAATTCACCCCTCCACTTT
CDR3: CAWSSSRGQLNSPLHF

D: .
J: TRBJ2-7
size: .
V: TRBV2
DNA: TGTGCCAGCAGTGCACAGGGAAATTCCTACGAGCAGTACTTC
CDR3: CASSAQGNSYEQYF

D: .
J: TRBJ2-7
size: .
V: TRBV5-3
DNA: TGTGCCAGCAGCTTGGGTACGGGCCCCTACGAGCAGTACTTC
CDR3: CASSLGTGPYEQYF

D: .
J: TRBJ1-6
size: .
V: TRBV7-9
DNA: TGTGCCAGCACGCGGGAAGGGGGTTCACCCCTCCACTTT
CDR3: CASTREGGSPLHF

D: .
J: TRBJ2-1
size: few
V: TRBV9
DNA: TGTGCCAGCAGCGTAGGGGACGCCCCGGGTGGGGAGCAGTTCTTC
CDR3: CASSVGDAPGGEQFF

D: TRBD2
J: TRBJ2-3
size: once
V: TRBV7-9
DNA: TGTGCCAGCACCTTAGGTGGTAGCGGGAGCGCAGATACGCAGTATTTT
CDR3: CASTLGGSGSADTQYF

D: TRBD2
J: TRBJ2-7
size: once
V: TRBV6-1
DNA: TGTGCCAGCAGTGAACCCGGACTAGTGGCCTACGAGCAGTACTTC
CDR3: CASSEPGLVAYEQYF

D: .
J: TRBJ1-5
size: few
V: TRBV30
DNA: TGTGCCTGGAGTACGCAGGGCAAGGAGCCCCAGCATTTT
CDR3: CAWSTQGKEPQHF

D: .
J: TRBJ1-2
size: .
V: TRBV19
DNA: TGTGCCAGCTTAGCGGGGGCTAGCTACACCTTC
CDR3: CASLAGASYTF

D: .
J: TRBJ1-1
size: .
V: TRBV19
DNA: TGTGCCAGTAGTATAGCGGCGGGGTTGGGCACTGAAGCTTTCTTT
CDR3: CASSIAAGLGTEAFF

D: .
J: TRBJ2-7
size: .
V: TRBV30
DNA: TGTGCCTGGAGTGTAAGGGCCCACTACGAGCAGTACTTC
CDR3: CAWSVRAHYEQYF

D: .
J: TRBJ1-1
size: once
V: TRBV29-1
DNA: TGCAGCGTCACGAGATATACTGAAGCTTTCTTT
CDR3: CSVTRYTEAFF

D: .
J: TRBJ1-5
size: large
V: TRBV20-1
DNA: TGCAGTGCTAGCGGGGATCAGCCCCAGCATTTT
CDR3: CSASGDQPQHF

D: .
J: TRBJ2-1
size: .
V: TRBV27
DNA: TGTGCCAGCAGTTTATACTACAGGGTGCTACAACCCTACAATGAGCAGTTCTTC
CDR3: CASSLYYRVLQPYNEQFF

D: .
J: TRBJ1-1
size: few
V: TRBV27
DNA: TGTGCCAGCCGGGGGAATTGGAACACTGAAGCTTTCTTT
CDR3: CASRGNWNTEAFF

D: .
J: TRBJ1-4
size: .
V: TRBV6-6
DNA: TGTGCCAGCAGTTACTTAGGCCTCGCGGAGGAAAAACTGTTTTTT
CDR3: CASSYLGLAEEKLFF

D: .
J: TRBJ1-6
size: .
V: TRBV5-1
DNA: TGCGCCAGCAGCTTGATAGGGGAAAGCTCACCCCTCCACTTT
CDR3: CASSLIGESSPLHF

D: TRBD1
J: TRBJ1-2
size: once
V: TRBV7-9
DNA: TGTGCCAGCAGCCCGGACAGGAACTATGGCTACACCTTC
CDR3: CASSPDRNYGYTF

D: .
J: TRBJ1-2
size: .
V: TRBV21-1
DNA: TGTGCCACGCGGGGGAAGTGTGGCTACACCTTC
CDR3: CATRGKCGYTF

D: .
J: TRBJ2-5
size: .
V: TRBV12-5
DNA: TGTGCTAGTGGTTTGTCGCAACCCGGGCTAGAGACCCAGTACTTC
CDR3: CASGLSQPGLETQYF

D: .
J: TRBJ2-7
size: .
V: TRBV7-9
DNA: TGTGCCAGCAGCCCCCTTTACGAGCAGTACTTC
CDR3: CASSPLYEQYF

D: TRBD1
J: TRBJ1-2
size: .
V: TRBV19
DNA: TGTGCCAGTACAGCACAGGGGGAAGTGAGGTACACCTTC
CDR3: CASTAQGEVRYTF

D: .
J: TRBJ1-2
size: .
V: TRBV25-1
DNA: TGTGCCAGCAGTGAATCGAGACGGAGACCCTATGGCTACACCTTC
CDR3: CASSESRRRPYGYTF

D: .
J: TRBJ1-1
size: few
V: TRBV30
DNA: TGTGCATCGAGGTTATCTATGAACACTGAAGCTTTCTTT
CDR3: CASRLSMNTEAFF

D: .
J: TRBJ1-1
size: .
V: TRBV28
DNA: TGTGCCAGCAGTCCCACCAGGGAAACCCTCTTGAAAGCTTTCTTT
CDR3: CASSPTRETLLKAFF

D: .
J: TRBJ2-7
size: .
V: TRBV6-5
DNA: TGTGCCAGCAGCCCGAGTGCCCCCTACGAGCAGTACTTC
CDR3: CASSPSAPYEQYF

D: TRBD1
J: TRBJ1-1
size: .
V: TRBV15
DNA: TGTGCCACCAGCAGAGATTGGATGAAGGCAGGGGGCAGCGACACTGAAGCTTTCTTT
CDR3: CATSRDWMKAGGSDTEAFF

D: TRBD1
J: TRBJ2-1
size: .
V: TRBV29-1
DNA: TGCAGCGTCGCGGGACAGGACAACAATGAGCAGTTCTTC
CDR3: CSVAGQDNNEQFF

D: .
J: TRBJ2-3
size: .
V: TRBV10-3
DNA: TGTGCCATCAAACCCCTGGGGAGCACAGATACGCAGTATTTT
CDR3: CAIKPLGSTDTQYF